This T cell receptor (beta chain) derives from a study of blood T cell repertoires in COVID-19. Study-wide background: COVID-19 samples from acute and convalescent phases originated in the United States, Italy and Spain. The analysed material was cDNA or gDNA that came from T cells, B-cell-depleted T cells, or PBMCs.

The recovered donors of Cohort 3 showed two negative PCRs, clearance, or symptom resolution. With 4 bases clipped from V and 4 bases from J, the junction kept 9 bases outside the gene matches. Looked up from germline, CDR1 is SGHDT and CDR2 is YYEEEE. The CDR3 is made up of 15 amino acids. Repertoires were generated with immunoSEQ multiplex PCR, while TCRdb's copy carries only in-frame clones and drops some. The sample consists of about 180,000 clones, about 84% of them appearing once. The chain is built from TRBV5-6 and TRBJ1-2; 8 bases fit TRBD1. This receptor was obtained from a woman in her twenties or thirties who had recovered from COVID-19. The sequenced material came from PBMCs or T cells enriched from blood (not recorded which). Here the CDR3 DNA reads TGTGCCAGCAGCCGGACAGGGATGATTTTCTATGGCTACACCTTC. Translated: CASSRTGMIFYGYTF.